The 9 T cell receptor beta chains given below trace back to one sample, sequenced in a study of blood T cell repertoires in COVID-19. TCRdb keeps only in-frame clones here, not all; method: immunoSEQ multiplex PCR. The sample includes 150,000 to 200,000 clones, roughly 91% of them seen just once. The sequenced sample was peripheral blood. Source of these receptors: a woman between 45 and 60 years old with acute or convalescent COVID-19.

This chain joins TRBV15 and TRBJ2-1; 8 bases agree with TRBD2. The CDR3 runs to 15 residues. V trimming: 8 bases; J trimming: 4 bases; junction bases outside the gene matches: 10. The V gene's germline CDR1 is LNHNV and CDR2 YYDKDF (reference sequence). CDR3 amino acids: CATLRGGLSYNEQFF. CDR3 nucleotide sequence: TGTGCCACCCTCCGGGGGGGGCTTTCTTACAATGAGCAGTTCTTC.

V usage is TRBV3-1 (or the pseudogene TRBV3-2) and J usage is TRBJ2-1, with 13 bases that match TRBD2. The V and J ends lost 1 base and 7 bases, in that order; junction bases with no gene match: 1. The CDR3 loop spans 15 amino acids. Per germline, CDR1 LGHDT and CDR2 YNNKEL (reference sequence). CDR3 sequence reads: CASSQGTSGRNEQFF. CDR3 DNA: TGTGCCAGCAGCCAAGGGACTAGCGGGAGAAATGAGCAGTTCTTC.

This sequence joins TRBV4-2 and TRBJ1-4, with 10 bases aligning to TRBD1. J gave up 5 bases and V 0 bases, and 0 bases lay outside the gene matches. Germline loops: CDR1 LGHNA, CDR2 YNFKEQ. The CDR3 runs to 15 residues. In DNA form, the CDR3 reads TGTGCCAGCAGCCAAGAGGACAGGGGGAATGAAAAACTGTTTTTT. Protein: CASSQEDRGNEKLFF.

This clone was observed a few times. The genes are TRBV7-9 and TRBJ2-1; 9 bases align to TRBD2. The CDR3 totals 15 residues. The V segment lost 3 bases and the J segment 8 bases; nucleotides outside the gene matches: 8. The germline CDR1 and CDR2 sequences are SEHNR and FQNEAQ (reference sequence). The CDR3 DNA reads as TGTGCCAGCAGCTTGGTGGCGGGGGGGCTCTATGAGCAGTTCTTC. Its protein product is CASSLVAGGLYEQFF.

J is TRBJ1-6 and V is TRBV10-3; D not resolved. Trimming stripped 6 bases from V and 7 bases from J, with 16 bases between. Looked up from germline, CDR1 is ENHRY and CDR2 is SYGVKD. The CDR3 contains 15 residues. The CDR3 loop is CAIRFESTPNSPLHF. The DNA of the CDR3 is TGTGCCATCAGATTTGAGTCTACCCCAAATTCACCCCTCCACTTT.

V is TRBV6-1 and J is TRBJ2-7, with a tentative D call TRBD2 (5 bases). The V and J ends lost 3 bases and 3 bases respectively, with 6 bases between them. Germline CDR1 reads MNHNS; CDR2 reads SASEGT. The CDR3 has 12 residues. CDR3: CASSDGLYEQYF. CDR3 nucleotide sequence: TGTGCCAGCAGTGACGGACTCTACGAGCAGTACTTC.

V is TRBV18 and J is TRBJ1-5, with 8 nucleotides matching TRBD1. The CDR3 has 14 residues. The germline gives CDR1 KGHSH, CDR2 LQKENI. The V gene end was trimmed by 4 bases and the J gene end by 6 bases; junction bases not matched to a gene: 5. The CDR3 spells CASSLSGGRQPQHF. The CDR3 bases are TGTGCCAGCTCACTCTCAGGGGGCCGTCAGCCCCAGCATTTT.

CDR3 coding DNA: TGTGCCAGTAGTAGGCAGGGGAGTGGAGCTTTCTTT. Translated: CASSRQGSGAFF. The gene calls are TRBV19 and TRBJ1-1; a weak D match, TRBD1 (6 bases). CDR1 is LNHDA, CDR2 SQIVND, per germline (reference sequence). Deletions cut 4 bases from V and 10 bases from J, with 13 bases between. The CDR3 spans 12 residues.

V gene TRBV18 combines with J gene TRBJ1-3, with D tentatively TRBD1 (6 bases). The CDR3 contains 14 residues. V was trimmed by 3 bases and J by 4 bases, leaving 10 bases between them. Per germline, CDR1 KGHSH and CDR2 LQKENI. The CDR3 bases are TGTGCCAGCTCACCCTCGACAGGAGGAAACACCATATATTTT. This encodes CASSPSTGGNTIYF.